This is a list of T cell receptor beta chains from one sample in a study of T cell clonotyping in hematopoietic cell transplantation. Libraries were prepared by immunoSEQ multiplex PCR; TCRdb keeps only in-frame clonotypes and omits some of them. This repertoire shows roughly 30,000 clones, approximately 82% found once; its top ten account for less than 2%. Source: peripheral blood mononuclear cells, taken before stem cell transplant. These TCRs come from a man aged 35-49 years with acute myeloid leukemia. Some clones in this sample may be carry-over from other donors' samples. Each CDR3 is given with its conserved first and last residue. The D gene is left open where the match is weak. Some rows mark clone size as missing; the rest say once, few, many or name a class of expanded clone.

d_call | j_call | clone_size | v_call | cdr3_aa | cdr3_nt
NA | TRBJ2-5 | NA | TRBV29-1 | CSPPLVVGQETQYF | TGCAGCCCCCCCCTGGTCGTTGGACAAGAGACCCAGTACTTC
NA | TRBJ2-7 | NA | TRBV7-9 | CASSSLTALYEQYF | TGTGCCAGCAGCTCCCTGACGGCCCTCTACGAGCAGTACTTC
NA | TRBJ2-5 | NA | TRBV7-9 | CASSLLRDSMTQYF | TGTGCCAGCAGCTTACTTCGGGACTCGATGACCCAGTACTTC
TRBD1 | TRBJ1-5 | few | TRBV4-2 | CASSPGQGSNQPQHF | TGTGCCAGCAGCCCGGGACAGGGAAGCAATCAGCCCCAGCATTTT
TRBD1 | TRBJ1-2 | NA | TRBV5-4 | CASSLDRNYGYTF | TGTGCCAGCAGTCTGGACAGGAACTATGGCTACACCTTC
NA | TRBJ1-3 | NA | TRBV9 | CASSPGTALSGNTIYF | TGTGCCAGCAGCCCCGGGACTGCTCTCTCTGGAAACACCATATATTTT
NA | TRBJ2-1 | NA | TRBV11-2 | CASSLNPPSYNEQFF | TGTGCCAGCAGCTTAAATCCCCCCTCCTACAATGAGCAGTTCTTC
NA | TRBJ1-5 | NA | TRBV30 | CAWSFKAGVSNQPQHF | TGTGCCTGGAGTTTCAAGGCAGGGGTAAGCAATCAGCCCCAGCATTTT
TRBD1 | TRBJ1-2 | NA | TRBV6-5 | CASVRGRGTIYGYTF | TGTGCCAGCGTCCGTGGCAGGGGGACAATCTATGGCTACACCTTC
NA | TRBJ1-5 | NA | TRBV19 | CASSIWDGDQPQHF | TGTGCCAGTAGTATATGGGACGGTGATCAGCCCCAGCATTTT
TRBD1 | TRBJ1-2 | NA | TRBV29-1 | CSLGQGANYGYTF | TGCAGTCTCGGACAGGGGGCCAACTATGGCTACACCTTC
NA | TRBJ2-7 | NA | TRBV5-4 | CASSLQGIYEQYF | TGTGCCAGCAGCTTGCAGGGAATATACGAGCAGTACTTC
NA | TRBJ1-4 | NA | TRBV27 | CASSFGGADNEKLFF | TGTGCCAGCAGTTTCGGGGGGGCGGATAATGAAAAACTGTTTTTT
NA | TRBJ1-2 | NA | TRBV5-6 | CASSLIQGANYGYTF | TGTGCCAGCAGCTTGATACAGGGAGCTAACTATGGCTACACCTTC
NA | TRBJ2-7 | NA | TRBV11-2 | CASSLVLKGTYEQYF | TGTGCCAGCAGCTTAGTGCTTAAGGGGACCTACGAGCAGTACTTC
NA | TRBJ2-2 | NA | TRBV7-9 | CASSPQGPWVGELFF | TGTGCCAGCAGCCCGCAGGGGCCGTGGGTCGGGGAGCTGTTTTTT
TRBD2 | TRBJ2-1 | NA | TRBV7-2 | CASSPGLAGGYEQFF | TGTGCCAGCAGCCCAGGACTAGCGGGGGGTTATGAGCAGTTCTTC
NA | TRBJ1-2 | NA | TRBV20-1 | CSAGRGGYTF | TGCAGTGCCGGGAGGGGCGGCTACACCTTC
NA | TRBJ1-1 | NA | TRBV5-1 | CASSPINMVEAFF | TGCGCCAGCAGCCCAATTAATATGGTTGAAGCTTTCTTT
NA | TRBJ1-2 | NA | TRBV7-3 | CASSLSPAEYEGRTF | TGTGCCAGCAGCTTAAGCCCGGCAGAGTATGAAGGGCGCACCTTC
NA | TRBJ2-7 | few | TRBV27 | CASSSHHSWRYEQYF | TGTGCCAGCAGTTCCCACCACAGTTGGCGTTACGAGCAGTACTTC
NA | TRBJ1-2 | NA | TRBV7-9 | CASSLLREEYGYTF | TGTGCCAGCAGCTTATTACGGGAGGAATATGGCTACACCTTC
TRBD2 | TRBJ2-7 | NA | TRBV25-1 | CASIGREVYEQYF | TGTGCCAGCATAGGGCGGGAGGTATACGAGCAGTACTTC
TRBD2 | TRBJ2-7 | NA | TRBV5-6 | CASRGLAGASYEQYF | TGTGCCAGCAGGGGCCTAGCGGGAGCGTCCTACGAGCAGTACTTC
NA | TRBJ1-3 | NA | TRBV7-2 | CASSLGPGPGNTIYF | TGTGCCAGCAGCTTGGGGCCGGGACCTGGAAACACCATATATTTT
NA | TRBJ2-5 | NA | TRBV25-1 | CASSEIGVQETQYF | TGTGCCAGCAGTGAAATCGGCGTCCAAGAGACCCAGTACTTC
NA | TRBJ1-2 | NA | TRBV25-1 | CASSDRDNGYTF | TGTGCCAGCAGTGACAGGGATAATGGCTACACCTTC
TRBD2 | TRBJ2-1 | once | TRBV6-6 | CASSHGTSAYNEQFF | TGTGCCAGCAGTCACGGGACTAGCGCCTACAATGAGCAGTTCTTC
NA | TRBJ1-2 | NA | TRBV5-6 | CASSLQGAYTF | TGTGCCAGCAGTTTACAGGGTGCCTACACCTTC
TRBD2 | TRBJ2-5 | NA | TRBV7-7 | CASSRGLAGLSETQYF | TGTGCTAGCAGCCGCGGACTAGCGGGGTTGTCAGAGACCCAGTACTTC